The rows below give T cell receptor beta chains drawn from one sample of a study of CD8+ T cells in alopecia areata. TCRdb keeps only in-frame clones here, not all; method: immunoSEQ multiplex PCR. The sample has fewer than 250,000 clones; about three fifths are singletons. The specimen was CD4+ T cells sorted from blood, collected at week 4, from a patient treated with tofacitinib. These receptors all come from a human donor with alopecia areata. CDR3s include the opening cysteine and the closing phenylalanine or tryptophan. The D gene is left open where the match is weak. Not every row has a clone size; where given, it reads once, few, many or a size class.

size,V,J,D,DNA,CDR3
few,TRBV29-1,TRBJ2-3,TRBD1,TGCAGCGTTGAGGACCCGGGACAGGGAAAAGATACGCAGTATTTT,CSVEDPGQGKDTQYF
-,TRBV29-1,TRBJ1-1,-,TGCAGCGCGTCGGGAGGGGTGAACACTGAAGCTTTCTTT,CSASGGVNTEAFF
-,TRBV29-1,TRBJ1-1,-,TGCAGCGTTGCCTCAGGGAACACTGAAGCTTTCTTT,CSVASGNTEAFF
-,TRBV5-4,TRBJ1-2,TRBD1,TGTGCCAGCAGCTCCGGGGGACAGATTACTAACTATGGCTACACCTTC,CASSSGGQITNYGYTF
few,TRBV29-1,TRBJ2-1,-,TGCAGCGTTGGCCGCGGGGGCCCCTACAATGAGCAGTTCTTC,CSVGRGGPYNEQFF
-,TRBV5-1,TRBJ2-5,TRBD1,TGCGCCAGCAGCTTGCGGACAGGACCTCAAGAGACCCAGTACTTC,CASSLRTGPQETQYF
once,TRBV27,TRBJ2-5,-,TGTGCCAGCAGTTTGGGGTCAGAAGGCCAAGAGACCCAGTACTTC,CASSLGSEGQETQYF
few,TRBV28,TRBJ2-5,TRBD1,TGTGCCAGCAGTCACCTTAGACAGGGCTTAGAGACCCAGTACTTC,CASSHLRQGLETQYF
-,TRBV2,TRBJ2-1,-,TGTGCCAGCTCCACGGGGTCGGGACCCCAGGTGGGTGAGCAGTTCTTC,CASSTGSGPQVGEQFF
-,TRBV7-3,TRBJ2-3,-,TGTGCCAGCAGCTTAATCATCTTTGGCCCCGGAGATACGCAGTATTTT,CASSLIIFGPGDTQYF
-,TRBV9,TRBJ2-1,TRBD2,TGTGCCAGCAGCGTACCAGGACTAGCGGGGAACAATGAGCAGTTCTTC,CASSVPGLAGNNEQFF
-,TRBV25-1,TRBJ2-3,-,TGTGCCAGCAGTGAATTGGGTGCGAAGGGAGTGGTCACAGATACGCAGTATTTT,CASSELGAKGVVTDTQYF
-,TRBV7-2,TRBJ2-3,TRBD1,TGTGCCAGCAGCTTACAGGGACAGAGTGGAGATACGCAGTATTTT,CASSLQGQSGDTQYF
-,TRBV29-1,TRBJ1-1,TRBD1,TGCAGCGTTGGGGACAGGGGGCGAAAAAAGTCTGAAGCTTTCTTT,CSVGDRGRKKSEAFF
-,TRBV5-1,TRBJ2-7,TRBD1,TGCGCCAGCAGTTCTGGGCCGGGACAGGGGTCCTACGAGCAGTACTTC,CASSSGPGQGSYEQYF
few,TRBV29-1,TRBJ2-3,-,TGCAGCGTGACCCTGGGGAGAAGAACAGATACGCAGTATTTT,CSVTLGRRTDTQYF
-,TRBV30,TRBJ1-4,TRBD1,TGTGCCTGGCGGGACAGGGCTAATGAAAAACTGTTTTTT,CAWRDRANEKLFF
once,TRBV4-2,TRBJ2-2,-,TGTGCCAGCAGCCAAGCCAGGGAACCGGCCGGGGAGCTGTTTTTT,CASSQAREPAGELFF
once,TRBV29-1,TRBJ1-2,-,TGCAGCGTTGAAGGGGCATGGGGAGGGACGCGCTACACCTTC,CSVEGAWGGTRYTF
-,TRBV4-3,TRBJ2-1,-,TGCGCCAGCAGCCAAGATTTCGGCCATGAGCAGTTCTTC,CASSQDFGHEQFF
-,TRBV5-6,TRBJ2-7,TRBD2,TGTGCCAGCAGCTTTCGGCTAGCGGGAGCCTGGGAGCAGTACTTC,CASSFRLAGAWEQYF
few,TRBV29-1,TRBJ2-1,-,TGCACCCCGGGGAACAACAATGAGCAGTTCTTC,CTPGNNNEQFF
-,TRBV20-1,TRBJ2-1,-,TGCAGTGCACGGAGGGTTAATGAGCAGTTCTTC,CSARRVNEQFF
-,TRBV18,TRBJ2-4,TRBD1,TGTGCCAGCTCTCTTGACAGGGTGACCATTCAGTACTTC,CASSLDRVTIQYF
-,TRBV4-3,TRBJ1-1,TRBD1,TGCGCCAGCAGCCAGGACTTACCGGGACAGGGAACTGAAGCTTTCTTT,CASSQDLPGQGTEAFF
-,TRBV15,TRBJ1-5,-,TGTGCCACCACGGCTATGAAAGGACCGGCCTCCTATCAGCCCCAGCATTTT,CATTAMKGPASYQPQHF
-,TRBV5-5,TRBJ2-1,-,TGTGCCAGCAGCTCTGGCACGGGGACCGAGCAGTTCTTC,CASSSGTGTEQFF
-,TRBV9,TRBJ1-1,-,TGTGCCAGCAGCGCGCGGGACATTCCGAACACTGAAGCTTTCTTT,CASSARDIPNTEAFF
many,TRBV7-2,TRBJ2-5,TRBD2,TGTGCCAGCAGCGCGGGACTAGCGGCTGGGGTGGAGACCCAGTACTTC,CASSAGLAAGVETQYF
-,TRBV7-3,TRBJ1-2,-,TGTGCCAGCGCTCCGGGCAAGGGCTATGGCTACACCTTC,CASAPGKGYGYTF
-,TRBV20-1,TRBJ1-5,-,TGCAGTCGCAGGGGAAATCAGCCCCAGCATTTT,CSRRGNQPQHF
-,TRBV5-1,TRBJ2-7,TRBD2,TGCGCCAGCAGCTTGGAAGGACTAGACTACGAGCAGTACTTC,CASSLEGLDYEQYF
few,TRBV11-2,TRBJ1-4,TRBD1,TGTGCCAGCGGGGACAGCCATGAAAAACTGTTTTTT,CASGDSHEKLFF
-,TRBV29-1,TRBJ2-7,-,TGCAGCGTTGGGCCCCCCTACGAGCAGTACTTC,CSVGPPYEQYF
few,TRBV6-5,TRBJ2-7,TRBD1,TGTGCCAGCAGCCAACAAAGGGGGACAGCCTACGAGCAGTACTTC,CASSQQRGTAYEQYF
-,TRBV5-6,TRBJ1-2,-,TGTGCCAGCAGCCCCCAAACCAGGACGCCCTATGGCTACACCTTC,CASSPQTRTPYGYTF